These 15 T cell receptor beta chains came from one sample sequenced in a study. One entry per CDR3 protein results from TCRdb running MiXCR on the 5' RACE reads. The sample yields around 34,000 distinct CDR3 sequences, 25% to 30% seen once. Treg sorting used a CD4+CD25+CD127-/low gate. Sequenced input: tumor-infiltrating Tregs sorted from the breast tumor. These receptor sequences come from a female donor with breast cancer.

This clonotype was counted between two and nine times. A much bigger clone sits one base away, suggesting this may be a read error. This rearrangement joins TRBV4-1 to TRBJ2-7; possibly TRBD2 for D (6 bases). This CDR3 spans 15 amino acids. From germline, CDR1 is MGHRA and CDR2 YSYEKL. V was clipped by 4 bases and J by 3 bases, with 16 bases between them. The CDR3 DNA sequence: TGCGCCAGCAGCCGAGCCCGCGGGACCGACTACGAGCAGTACTTC. Its translation is CASSRARGTDYEQYF.

This clonotype was seen just once. This chain links TRBV7-2 with TRBJ2-1, with D unresolved. The CDR3 loop spans 12 amino acids. Germline assignment: CDR1 SGHTA and CDR2 FQGNSA. The V end was cut by 3 bases, the J end by 10 bases, with 10 bases between. CDR3 loop: CASSFRVGEQFF. The DNA for the CDR3 is TGTGCCAGCAGCTTCCGGGTAGGGGAGCAGTTCTTC.

Comments on this clonotype: A much larger clone sits a single nucleotide away, making a read error possible. The genes are TRBV10-3 and TRBJ2-3; the D gene is possibly TRBD1 (5 bases). This CDR3 region has 13 residues. Germline CDR1 ENHRY, CDR2 SYGVKD. The CDR3 bases are TGTGCCCACCCTTTGCAGGGCGGAGATACGCGGTATTTT. Amino acids: CAHPLQGGDTRYF.

This clonotype was observed a handful of times. The J gene is TRBJ1-4, the V gene TRBV5-6; D possibly corresponds to TRBD1 (6 bases). Between the trimmed V and J ends, which lost 3 bases and 3 bases, there was a span of 12 bases. The CDR3 has 15 residues. Germline lookup yields CDR1 SGHDT and CDR2 YYEEEE. In DNA form, the CDR3 reads TGTGCCAGCAGCTACACAGGGACCCCTAATGAAAAACTGTTTTTT. This translates into CASSYTGTPNEKLFF.

A note on this clonotype: The CDR3 does not end in the conserved phenylalanine or tryptophan, so this is likely a read error. The chain carries TRBV7-8 and TRBJ2-1; 8 bases line up with TRBD2. With 4 bases clipped from V and 6 bases from J, the junction kept 11 bases outside the gene matches. This CDR3 is built from 16 residues. Germline CDR1 is SGHVS and CDR2 is FQNEAQ. In nucleotides, the CDR3 is TGTGCCAGCAGCTCGACCCTAGGTAGCGGGATCAATGAGCAGTTCTCC. It codes for CASSSTLGSGINEQFS.

On this clonotype itself: An end of the junction differs from the germline gene, which may be a read error. The chain is built from TRBV5-1 and TRBJ2-3; TRBD2 matches 8 bases. The CDR3 contains 15 residues. Germline V gene lookup returns CDR1 SGHRS and CDR2 YFSETQ. The CDR3 nucleotides read TGCGCCGGCAGCTTCTCCGGGAGGGCCCCAGATACGCAGTATTTT. Translating gives CAGSFSGRAPDTQYF.

The CDR3: CATSRATGLYGYNEQFF. The CDR3 DNA is TGTGCCACCAGCAGAGCAACAGGTCTCTATGGCTACAATGAGCAGTTCTTC. The chain uses TRBV15 and TRBJ2-1; a possible D gene is TRBD1 (5 bases). From germline, CDR1 is LNHNV and CDR2 YYDKDF (reference sequence). CDR3 length equals 17 residues. V lost 1 base to trimming and J lost 3 bases, with 16 bases between them.

This clonotype was seen ten or more times. The gene calls are TRBV28 and TRBJ2-1, with 10 bases that match TRBD1. Losses at the gene ends were 5 bases for V and 6 bases for J; bases not matched to a gene: 7. This CDR3 comprises 15 residues. Germline CDR1 MDHEN, CDR2 SYDVKM. CDR3 in amino acids: CASSTRDRGRNEQFF. In DNA, the CDR3 is TGTGCCAGCAGTACCCGGGACAGGGGACGCAATGAGCAGTTCTTC.

The V and J genes are TRBV7-9 and TRBJ2-7; D remains unclear. This CDR3 comprises 12 residues. CDR1 is SEHNR, CDR2 FQNEAQ, per germline (reference sequence). With 5 bases removed from V and 0 bases from J, the gap between germline ends came to 5 bases. The CDR3 reads CASSPRSYEQYF. The CDR3 coding sequence is TGTGCCAGCAGCCCACGCTCCTACGAGCAGTACTTC. Full variable domain (missing parts from reference TRBV7-9 and TRBJ2-7): DTGVSQNPRHKITKRGQNVTFRCDPISEHNRLYWYRQTLGQGPEFLTYFQNEAQLEKSRLLSDRFSAERPKGSFSTLEIQRTEQGDSAMYLCASSPRSYEQYFGPGTRLTVT.

This chain uses TRBV7-6 with TRBJ2-7, with D perhaps being TRBD1 or TRBD2 (6 bases each). Germline V CDR1 and CDR2: SGHVS, FNYEAQ. The CDR3 covers 15 residues. Trimming stripped 5 bases from V and 2 bases from J, with 16 bases between. In nucleotides, the CDR3 is TGTGCCAGCAGCCCCGCCGCGGGACAAACCTACGAGCAGTACTTC. As protein: CASSPAAGQTYEQYF.

This clonotype was seen only a few times. The gene calls are TRBV7-8 and TRBJ2-1; D is unclear. Trimming took off 7 bases at V and 0 bases at J, with 16 bases between the two ends. This CDR3 spans 16 amino acids. Germline CDR1 and CDR2: SGHVS and FQNEAQ. In nucleotides, the CDR3 is TGTGCCAGCAACGTCCGGGCAGCACGCTCCTACAATGAGCAGTTCTTC. Amino acids: CASNVRAARSYNEQFF. Using reference TRBV7-8 and TRBJ2-1 for the parts outside the CDR3, the full variable domain is GAGVSQSPRYKVAKRGQDVALRCDPISGHVSLFWYQQALGQGPEFLTYFQNEAQLDKSGLPSDRFFAERPEGSVSTLKIQRTQQEDSAVYLCASNVRAARSYNEQFFGPGTRLTVL.

The V call is TRBV23-1, the J call TRBJ1-5; D gene uncertain. TRBV23-1 counts as an open reading frame of uncertain function. The V gene lost 9 bases and the J gene lost 0 bases, with 12 bases spanning the gap. This CDR3 region has 14 residues. Written as DNA, the CDR3 is TGCGCCAGTGCCGTGATAAATAGCAATCAGCCCCAGCATTTT. Residues: CASAVINSNQPQHF.

This clonotype was picked up a small number of times. A read error is possible here, since a much larger clone lies one base away. This chain connects TRBV30 to TRBJ1-3; D possibly corresponds to TRBD1 (5 bases). Germline V gene data show CDR1 as GTSNPN and CDR2 as SVGIG (reference sequence). This CDR3 comprises 13 residues. Trimming left V 4 bases short and J 4 bases short, with 11 bases between. CDR3 coding DNA: TGTGCCTGGACTCGGGGCTGCGGAAACACCATATATTTT. This encodes CAWTRGCGNTIYF.

Points on this clonotype: Since no conserved phenylalanine or tryptophan closes the CDR3, a read error is the likely cause. It is unclear where the CDR3 begins or ends on the DNA, so no DNA is shown, and the CDR3 is as TCRdb lists it. V gene TRBV5-1 combines with J gene TRBJ1-6. Germline V gene data show CDR1 as SGHRS and CDR2 as YFSETQ. From its first to its last residue, the CDR3 has 10 amino acids. This CDR3 reads CASSWDSPNY.

Points on this clonotype: Just one base apart from a much larger clone, this may be a read error. The rearrangement uses TRBV24-1 and TRBJ2-3, with D maybe TRBD2 (6 bases). The CDR3 runs to 15 residues. The ends were cut back, 3 bases at V and 4 bases at J, with 13 bases in the middle. Looked up from germline, CDR1 is KGHDR and CDR2 is SFDVKD. The CDR3 sequence: CATSDVGGEADTQYF. The CDR3 DNA is TGTGCCACCAGTGATGTGGGGGGTGAAGCAGATACGCAGTATTTT.